This entry describes one TCR beta chain. The data were obtained in a study of tumor-infiltrating lymphocytes in primary liver carcinoma. With a constant-region primer, TCR beta cDNA was made from approximately 520 ng of total RNA. Three nested multiplex PCR rounds, a slightly modified ARM-PCR method, built the TCR beta libraries. TCRdb recomputed calls from the multiplex PCR reads with MiXCR, one row per CDR3 protein. The repertoire holds 90,000 to 100,000 distinct CDR3 sequences, with more than 65% as singletons. Co-extracting RNA and DNA was done with 20-30 mg of unsorted bulk tissue as input. The material sequenced was liver tumor tissue from sampling region 5. Described subset: tumor region T5, tumor centre. This TCR was sampled from an older woman with primary liver carcinoma and hepatitis B virus infection.

CDR3 in DNA: TGCGGAGTCACGAGGCACTCGGGCGGGGAGCTGTTTTTT. Its translation: CGVTRHSGGELFF. The chain joins TRBV29-1 to TRBJ2-2; D remains unclear. The germline CDR1 and CDR2 sequences are SQVTM and ANQGSEA. CDR3 length: 13 residues.